The 26 T cell receptor beta chains in this list originate from one sample, sequenced in a study of blood T cell repertoires in COVID-19. TCRdb's copy holds only in-frame clones and misses some; the assay was immunoSEQ multiplex PCR. The table lists 30,000 or so clones, around four fifths of them singletons. Sequenced sample: peripheral blood. These receptors were taken from a man between 50 and 59 years old with acute or convalescent COVID-19.

The CDR3 DNA sequence: TGTGCCAGCAGTGAATTGGCGGGGGGTGGCAATCAGCCCCAGCATTTT. It translates to CASSELAGGGNQPQHF. The genes are TRBV2 and TRBJ1-5, with D possibly TRBD1 on 5 matching bases. CDR3 length equals 16 residues. The germline gives CDR1 SNHLY, CDR2 FYNNEI. Trimming pared 2 bases from V and 2 bases from J, leaving 13 bases between.

V and J are TRBV10-3 and TRBJ2-7, with 8 bases matching TRBD1. This CDR3 region has 13 residues. V gave up 10 bases and J gave up 2 bases; unmatched junction bases: 7. Germline-derived CDR1 and CDR2 are ENHRY and SYGVKD. CDR3 amino acids: CATTGQGTYEQYF. CDR3 bases: TGTGCCACAACCGGACAGGGAACCTACGAGCAGTACTTC.

The chain joins TRBV7-8 to TRBJ2-3; D perhaps matches TRBD1 (7 bases). Germline values: CDR1 SGHVS, CDR2 FQNEAQ. V gave up 3 bases and J gave up 0 bases, with 13 bases separating them. The length of the CDR3 is 16 residues. DNA for the CDR3: TGTGCCAGCAGCTTGGGGGGACAGACAAGCACAGATACGCAGTATTTT. Translated: CASSLGGQTSTDTQYF. The full variable domain, in which reference TRBV7-8 and TRBJ2-3 provide the parts outside the CDR3, is GAGVSQSPRYKVAKRGQDVALRCDPISGHVSLFWYQQALGQGPEFLTYFQNEAQLDKSGLPSDRFFAERPEGSVSTLKIQRTQQEDSAVYLCASSLGGQTSTDTQYFGPGTRLTVL.

This chain connects TRBV3-1 (or the pseudogene TRBV3-2) to TRBJ1-2; D remains unclear. Germline lookup yields CDR1 LGHDT and CDR2 YNNKEL (reference sequence). V lost 0 bases to trimming and J lost 3 bases, with 14 bases between them. CDR3 length: 16 residues. In DNA form, the CDR3 reads TGTGCCAGCAGCCAAGACTGGGAGCTAGGGCACTATGGCTACACCTTC. This gives the protein CASSQDWELGHYGYTF.

The chain joins TRBV12-5 to TRBJ2-5; the D gene is possibly TRBD1 (5 bases). This CDR3 is 12 amino acids long. V was clipped by 4 bases and J by 5 bases, with 8 bases between them. CDR1 and CDR2 (germline): LGHNT, FRNRAP. CDR3 residues: CASGWGRETQYF. The CDR3 DNA reads as TGTGCTAGTGGTTGGGGCCGGGAGACCCAGTACTTC.

The chain is built from TRBV30 and TRBJ1-2; D gene ambiguous. The CDR3 is 13 residues long. The V end lost 2 bases, the J end lost 4 bases, and 11 bases lay between the germline ends. Germline V gene data show CDR1 as GTSNPN and CDR2 as SVGIG (reference sequence). The CDR3 DNA reads TGTGCCTGGAGTTCACAGACCCTCTATGGCTACACCTTC. It translates to CAWSSQTLYGYTF.

The chain recombines TRBV7-6 with TRBJ2-2; D uncertain. The CDR3 length is 17 residues. The V and J ends lost 3 bases and 2 bases respectively, with 16 bases between them. CDR1 and CDR2 (germline): SGHVS, FNYEAQ. The CDR3 DNA reads as TGTGCCAGCAGCTTCCCCCTTGCCGAGCCCAACACCGGGGAGCTGTTTTTT. It yields the protein CASSFPLAEPNTGELFF.

The J gene is TRBJ2-7, the V gene TRBV12-3 or TRBV12-4; D is possibly TRBD2 (6 bases). The CDR3 length is 11 residues. The V and J ends lost 5 bases and 4 bases respectively, with 6 bases between them. CDR3 loop: CASSGGYEQYF. As DNA, the CDR3 is TGTGCCAGCAGTGGAGGGTACGAGCAGTACTTC.

The chain recombines TRBV10-2 with TRBJ2-1; 8 bases align to TRBD1. The CDR3 loop spans 15 amino acids. V gave up 2 bases and J gave up 8 bases; unmatched junction bases: 8. Germline loops: CDR1 WSHSY, CDR2 SAAADI. The CDR3 spells CASSELAGGAHEQFF. The CDR3 nucleotides are TGCGCCAGCAGTGAGCTGGCAGGGGGCGCCCATGAGCAGTTCTTC.

The chain links TRBV28 to TRBJ1-2; D gene uncertain. In germline, CDR1 is MDHEN, CDR2 SYDVKM. There are 14 residues in the CDR3. Between the trimmed V and J ends, which lost 3 bases and 2 bases, there was a span of 10 bases. The CDR3: CASSFPEGNYGYTF. Here the CDR3 DNA reads TGTGCCAGCAGTTTCCCTGAGGGAAACTATGGCTACACCTTC.

This chain links TRBV28 with TRBJ2-2; TRBD2 is a possible D gene (5 bases). This CDR3 is built from 14 residues. V lost 10 bases and J 1 base, leaving 13 bases between the germline ends. Germline loops: CDR1 MDHEN, CDR2 SYDVKM. CDR3 sequence: CAITEDLNTGELFF. Written as DNA, the CDR3 is TGTGCCATCACGGAGGACCTGAACACCGGGGAGCTGTTTTTT.

This chain uses TRBV2 with TRBJ2-7, with 7 bases that match TRBD1. The CDR3 extends over 14 amino acids. V gave up 3 bases and J gave up 5 bases; unmatched junction bases: 7. The germline V gene has CDR1 SNHLY and CDR2 FYNNEI. CDR3: CASSDSDRVNEQYF. CDR3 DNA: TGTGCCAGCAGTGATTCCGACAGGGTCAACGAGCAGTACTTC.

The chain's CDR3 is CAISDPAGTSGNTDTQYF. For the CDR3, the DNA is TGTGCCATCAGTGACCCCGCCGGGACTAGCGGGAACACAGATACGCAGTATTTT. V gene TRBV10-3 combines with J gene TRBJ2-3; 13 nucleotides match TRBD2. In germline, CDR1 is ENHRY, CDR2 SYGVKD. The junction had 8 bases not matched to a gene; V was cut back by 3 bases and J by 2 bases. CDR3 size: 18 residues.

The table lists this clone with a count of one. This chain joins TRBV29-1 and TRBJ2-5; the match to TRBD1 covers 7 bases. This CDR3 has 14 residues. Unmatched junction bases numbered 13, after V lost 7 bases and J lost 5 bases. Germline-derived CDR1 and CDR2 are SQVTM and ANQGSEA. Here the CDR3 reads CSAAATGPGETQYF. CDR3 in DNA: TGCAGCGCTGCCGCGACAGGGCCGGGGGAGACCCAGTACTTC.

This clone was observed once. The chain has TRBV5-5 and TRBJ1-2; 8 bases are shared with TRBD1. V trimming: 6 bases; J trimming: 0 bases; junction bases outside the gene matches: 4. The length of the CDR3 is 14 residues. Germline V gives CDR1 SGHKS, CDR2 YYEKEE (reference sequence). The DNA for the CDR3 is TGTGCCAGCACCACGGGACAGGCTAACTATGGCTACACCTTC. This gives the protein CASTTGQANYGYTF.

V usage is TRBV19 and J usage is TRBJ2-7; no clear D gene. The CDR3 loop spans 14 amino acids. Germline values: CDR1 LNHDA, CDR2 SQIVND (reference sequence). Trimming removed 6 bases from V and 4 bases from J, with 16 bases in between. The CDR3 DNA reads TGTGCCAGTAGCCAGGTCCTAAGGAATTACGAGCAGTACTTC. Its protein is CASSQVLRNYEQYF.

The J gene is TRBJ1-3, the V gene TRBV9, with D maybe TRBD1 (6 bases). The germline V gene has CDR1 SGDLS and CDR2 YYNGEE. This CDR3 is 11 amino acids long. Trimming left V 7 bases short and J 4 bases short, with 6 bases between. This CDR3 is CASGQGNTIYF. For the CDR3, the DNA is TGTGCCAGCGGACAGGGAAACACCATATATTTT.

The V call is TRBV12-5, the J call TRBJ1-1; possibly TRBD1 for D (5 bases). The V gene lost 7 bases and the J gene lost 3 bases, with 21 bases spanning the gap. This CDR3 is built from 16 residues. Germline assignment: CDR1 LGHNT and CDR2 FRNRAP. As DNA, the CDR3 is TGTGCTAGTGCCGCCTGGCGGGGGTCAGAGGACACTGAAGCTTTCTTT. This gives the protein CASAAWRGSEDTEAFF.

This clone was picked up one time. The chain uses TRBV18 and TRBJ2-1; 13 nucleotides align to TRBD2. The junction had 3 bases not matched to a gene; V was cut back by 2 bases and J by 5 bases. Germline CDR1 KGHSH, CDR2 LQKENI. The CDR3 loop spans 16 amino acids. CDR3 nucleotides: TGTGCCAGCTCACCATTTGGACTAGCGGGAGACAATGAGCAGTTCTTC. Residues: CASSPFGLAGDNEQFF.

The V and J genes are TRBV5-5 and TRBJ2-5; 12 bases are a match to TRBD1. There are 16 residues in the CDR3. The V segment lost 0 bases and the J segment 5 bases; nucleotides outside the gene matches: 5. Germline lookup yields CDR1 SGHKS and CDR2 YYEKEE (reference sequence). The CDR3: CASSLAGQGASETQYF. CDR3 nucleotides: TGTGCCAGCAGCTTGGCGGGACAGGGGGCTTCGGAGACCCAGTACTTC.

This chain joins TRBV6-5 and TRBJ1-5; TRBD1 might be the D (6 bases). The length of the CDR3 is 15 residues. CDR1 and CDR2 from the germline V gene are MNHEY and SVGAGI. Trimming left V 6 bases short and J 2 bases short, with 14 bases between. CDR3 bases: TGTGCCAGCAGCCGAACAGGGATAGGCAATCAGCCCCAGCATTTT. Translating gives CASSRTGIGNQPQHF.

The rearrangement links TRBV4-2 to TRBJ2-3, with a possible D match to TRBD2 (7 bases). Germline values: CDR1 LGHNA, CDR2 YNFKEQ. This CDR3 region has 22 residues. Trimming left V 4 bases short and J 2 bases short, with 34 bases between. DNA for the CDR3: TGTGCCAGCAGCCCATGGGGGGCGGGGGCAATCTTTGGCCCCATAAACACAGATACGCAGTATTTT. It is translated as CASSPWGAGAIFGPINTDTQYF.

V and J are TRBV9 and TRBJ2-7; D perhaps matches TRBD1 (7 bases). V lost 2 bases and J lost 7, with 16 bases in between. Germline CDR1 and CDR2: SGDLS and YYNGEE. CDR3 length equals 14 residues. The CDR3: CASSVGGQLEEQYF. In nucleotides, the CDR3 is TGTGCCAGCAGCGTGGGGGGACAGCTTGAGGAGCAGTACTTC.

This chain connects TRBV11-3 to TRBJ2-1; D gene uncertain. The V end was cut by 2 bases, the J end by 5 bases, with 7 bases between. CDR3 size: 13 residues. Germline V gene sequence: CDR1 SGHNT, CDR2 YENEEA. The CDR3 DNA follows: TGTGCCAGCAGCTTATTATCGGACAATGAGCAGTTCTTC. It translates to CASSLLSDNEQFF.

This clone was seen once. V gene TRBV10-1 combines with J gene TRBJ1-4; 7 bases line up with TRBD1. J was trimmed by 0 bases and V by 5 bases; bases with no gene match: 3. The CDR3 extends over 15 amino acids. In germline, CDR1 is WNHNN, CDR2 SYGVQD (reference sequence). CDR3 nucleotides: TGCGCCAGCAGTTCAGGGGGGTCAACTAATGAAAAACTGTTTTTT. This translates into CASSSGGSTNEKLFF.

This clone was seen only once. The CDR3 here is CASSPQGRETQYF. CDR3 DNA: TGTGCCAGCAGTCCACAGGGCCGAGAGACCCAGTACTTC. The genes are TRBV6-5 and TRBJ2-5, with D possibly TRBD1 on 6 matching bases. V lost 5 bases and J 4 bases, leaving 11 bases between the germline ends. Germline V gene data show CDR1 as MNHEY and CDR2 as SVGAGI. The CDR3 contains 13 residues.